The clone carrying this T cell receptor (beta chain) was observed a handful of times. The CDR3 covers 14 residues. Germline values: CDR1 MNHNS, CDR2 SASEGT. The trim removed 7 bases at V and 7 bases at J, leaving 9 bases unmatched. The sample is drawn from a study of regulatory T cells in long-lasting Graves disease. As for time point: persistent/refractory GD, antithyroid drugs over 5 years with positive TRAb. Scientists built the TCR library using RNA that was extracted from PBMCs. In building TCR beta libraries, iRepertoire HTBI primers were used together with Arm-PCR of CDR3 regions. MiXCR, run by TCRdb on the multiplex PCR reads, gives a single entry per CDR3 protein. Of approximately 360,000 distinct CDR3 sequences in the sample, roughly 24% were seen once.

Material: peripheral blood mononuclear cells (PBMCs), obtained when the disease was refractory, from a patient treated with antithyroid drugs. This chain joins TRBV6-1 and TRBJ2-1; 8 positions match TRBD2. The sequence came from a middle-aged woman with Graves disease. CDR3 protein: CASTKRENGNEQFF. The CDR3 DNA reads as TGTGCCAGCACCAAGCGGGAGAATGGGAATGAGCAGTTCTTC.